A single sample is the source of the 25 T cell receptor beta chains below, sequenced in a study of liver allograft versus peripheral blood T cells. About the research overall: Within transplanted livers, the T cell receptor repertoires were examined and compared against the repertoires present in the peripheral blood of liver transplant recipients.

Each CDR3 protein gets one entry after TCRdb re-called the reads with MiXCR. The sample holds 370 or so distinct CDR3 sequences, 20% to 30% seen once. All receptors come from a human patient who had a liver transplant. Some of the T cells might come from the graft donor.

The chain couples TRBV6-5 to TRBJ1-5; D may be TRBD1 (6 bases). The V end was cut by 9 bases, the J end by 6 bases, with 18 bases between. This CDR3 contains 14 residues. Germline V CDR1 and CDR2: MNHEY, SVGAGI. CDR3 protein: CASSGGGIPQPQHF. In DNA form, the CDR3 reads TGTGCCAGTTCCGGAGGGGGTATCCCTCAGCCCCAGCATTTT.

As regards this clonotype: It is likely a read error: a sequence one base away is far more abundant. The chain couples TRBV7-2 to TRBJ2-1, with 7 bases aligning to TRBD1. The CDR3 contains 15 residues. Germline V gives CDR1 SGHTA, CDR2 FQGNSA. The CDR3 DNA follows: TGTGCCAGCAGCATAGCAAGGGGGCCCCTCAATGAGCAGTTCTTC. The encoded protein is CASSIARGPLNEQFF.

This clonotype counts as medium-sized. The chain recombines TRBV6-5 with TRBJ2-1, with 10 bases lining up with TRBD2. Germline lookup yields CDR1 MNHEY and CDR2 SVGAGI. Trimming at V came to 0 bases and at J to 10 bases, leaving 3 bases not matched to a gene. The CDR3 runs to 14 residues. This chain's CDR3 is CASSYSGGLAEQFF. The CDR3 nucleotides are TGTGCCAGCAGTTACTCGGGGGGACTAGCGGAGCAGTTCTTC.

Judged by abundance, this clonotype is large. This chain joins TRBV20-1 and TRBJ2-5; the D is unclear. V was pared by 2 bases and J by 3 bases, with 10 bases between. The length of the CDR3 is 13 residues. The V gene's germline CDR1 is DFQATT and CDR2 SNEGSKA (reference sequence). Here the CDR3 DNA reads TGCAGTGCTAGACCCTACGGAGAAGAGACCCAGTACTTC. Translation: CSARPYGEETQYF.

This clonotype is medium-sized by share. CDR3 sequence: CASTGQAQSGANVLTF. The CDR3 bases are TGTGCCAGCACAGGACAGGCACAGTCTGGGGCCAACGTCCTGACTTTC. The J gene is TRBJ2-6, the V gene TRBV28, with TRBD1 matching 7 bases. Germline CDR1 and CDR2: MDHEN and SYDVKM. The CDR3 is made up of 16 amino acids. The trim removed 7 bases at V and 1 base at J, leaving 7 bases unmatched.

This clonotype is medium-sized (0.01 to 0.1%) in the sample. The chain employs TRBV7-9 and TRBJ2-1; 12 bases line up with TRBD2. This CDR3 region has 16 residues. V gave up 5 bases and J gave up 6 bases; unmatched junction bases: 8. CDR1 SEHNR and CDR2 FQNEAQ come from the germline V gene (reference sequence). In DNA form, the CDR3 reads TGTGCCAGCAGCCCCTCGACTAGCGGGGGCTTCAATGAGCAGTTCTTC. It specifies CASSPSTSGGFNEQFF.

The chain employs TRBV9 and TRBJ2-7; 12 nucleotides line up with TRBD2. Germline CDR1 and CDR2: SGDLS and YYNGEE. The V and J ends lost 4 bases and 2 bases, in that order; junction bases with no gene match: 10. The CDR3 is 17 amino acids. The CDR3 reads CASSLATSGRTTYEQYF. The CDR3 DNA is TGTGCCAGCAGCCTGGCTACTAGCGGGAGGACTACCTACGAGCAGTACTTC.

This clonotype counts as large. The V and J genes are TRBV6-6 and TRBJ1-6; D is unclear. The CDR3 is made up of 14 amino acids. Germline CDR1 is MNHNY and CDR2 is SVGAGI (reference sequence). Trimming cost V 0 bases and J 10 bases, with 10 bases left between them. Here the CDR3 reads CASSYSAGVSPLHF. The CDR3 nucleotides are TGTGCCAGCAGTTACTCTGCCGGGGTCTCACCCCTCCACTTT.

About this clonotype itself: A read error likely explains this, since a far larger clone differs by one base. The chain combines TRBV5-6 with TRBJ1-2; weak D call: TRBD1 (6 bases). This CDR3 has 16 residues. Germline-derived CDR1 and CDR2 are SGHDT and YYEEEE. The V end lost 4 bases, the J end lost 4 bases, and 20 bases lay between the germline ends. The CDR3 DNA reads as TGTGCCAGCAGCCCCACTACCGGGACACGGAGCTATGGCTACACCTTC. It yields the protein CASSPTTGTRSYGYTF.

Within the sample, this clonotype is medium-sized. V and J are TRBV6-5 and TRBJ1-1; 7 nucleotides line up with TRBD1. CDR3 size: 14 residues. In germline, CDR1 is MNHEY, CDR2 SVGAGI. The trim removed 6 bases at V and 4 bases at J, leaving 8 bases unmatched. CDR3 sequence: CASRRQGSGTEAFF. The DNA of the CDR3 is TGTGCCAGCAGGCGACAGGGTTCGGGCACTGAAGCTTTCTTT.

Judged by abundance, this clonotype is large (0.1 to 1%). The CDR3 is CASTEGRASSGNTIYF. DNA of the CDR3: TGTGCCAGCACCGAGGGGCGGGCGAGCTCTGGAAACACCATATATTTT. The chain couples TRBV2 to TRBJ1-3, with D possibly TRBD1 on 5 matching bases. The V end was cut by 7 bases, the J end by 0 bases, with 16 bases between. The CDR3 consists of 16 residues. Germline-derived CDR1 and CDR2 are SNHLY and FYNNEI.

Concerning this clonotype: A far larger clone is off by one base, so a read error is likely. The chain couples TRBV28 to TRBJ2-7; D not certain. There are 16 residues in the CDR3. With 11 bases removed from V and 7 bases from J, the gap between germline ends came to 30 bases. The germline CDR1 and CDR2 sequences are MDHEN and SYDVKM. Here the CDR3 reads CACANPGGYSYNEQYF. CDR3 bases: TGTGCCTGCGCGAATCCCGGCGGATACTCCTACAATGAGCAGTACTTC.

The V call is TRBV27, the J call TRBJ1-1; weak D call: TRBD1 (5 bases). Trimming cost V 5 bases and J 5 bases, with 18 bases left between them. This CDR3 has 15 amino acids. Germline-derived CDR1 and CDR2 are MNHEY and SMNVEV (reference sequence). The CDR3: CASSLLGARRTEAFF. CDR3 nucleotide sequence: TGTGCCAGCAGTCTTTTAGGGGCGCGGAGGACTGAAGCTTTCTTT.

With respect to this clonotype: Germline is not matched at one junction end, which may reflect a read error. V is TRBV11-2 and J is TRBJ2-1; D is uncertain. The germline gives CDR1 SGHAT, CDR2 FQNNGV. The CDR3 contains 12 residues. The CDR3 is CVSSLGVNEQFF. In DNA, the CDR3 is TGTGTCAGCAGCTTGGGTGTAAATGAGCAGTTCTTC.

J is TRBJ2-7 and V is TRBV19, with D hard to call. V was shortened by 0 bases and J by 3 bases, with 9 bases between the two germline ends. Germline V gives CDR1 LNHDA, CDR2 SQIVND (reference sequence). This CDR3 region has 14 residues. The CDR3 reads CASSIDPWNYEQYF. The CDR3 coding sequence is TGTGCCAGTAGTATAGATCCTTGGAACTACGAGCAGTACTTC.

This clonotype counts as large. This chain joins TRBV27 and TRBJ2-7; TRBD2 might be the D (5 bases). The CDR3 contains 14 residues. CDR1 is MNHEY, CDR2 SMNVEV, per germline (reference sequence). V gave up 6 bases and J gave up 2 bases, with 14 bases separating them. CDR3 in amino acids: CASRPLRETYEQYF. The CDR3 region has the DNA TGTGCCAGCAGGCCCCTTCGGGAAACCTACGAGCAGTACTTC.

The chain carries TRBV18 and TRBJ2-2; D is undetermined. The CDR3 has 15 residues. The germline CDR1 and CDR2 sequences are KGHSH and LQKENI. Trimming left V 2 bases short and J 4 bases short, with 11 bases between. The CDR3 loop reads CASSPSQDPTGELFF. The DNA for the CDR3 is TGTGCCAGCTCACCATCCCAGGACCCCACCGGGGAGCTGTTTTTT.

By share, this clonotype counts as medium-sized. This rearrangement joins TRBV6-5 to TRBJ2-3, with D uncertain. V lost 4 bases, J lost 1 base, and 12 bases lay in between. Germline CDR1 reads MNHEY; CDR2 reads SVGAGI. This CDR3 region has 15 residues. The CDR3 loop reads CASSSWETGTDTQYF. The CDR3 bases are TGTGCCAGCAGTTCCTGGGAAACAGGCACAGATACGCAGTATTTT.

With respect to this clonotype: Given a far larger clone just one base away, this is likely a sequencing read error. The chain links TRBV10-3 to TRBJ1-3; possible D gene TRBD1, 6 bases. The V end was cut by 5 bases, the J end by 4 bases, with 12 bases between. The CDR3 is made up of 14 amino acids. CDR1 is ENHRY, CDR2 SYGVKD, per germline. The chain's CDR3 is CAISSQGYGNTIYF. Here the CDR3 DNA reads TGTGCCATCAGTTCACAGGGATACGGAAACACCATATATTTT.

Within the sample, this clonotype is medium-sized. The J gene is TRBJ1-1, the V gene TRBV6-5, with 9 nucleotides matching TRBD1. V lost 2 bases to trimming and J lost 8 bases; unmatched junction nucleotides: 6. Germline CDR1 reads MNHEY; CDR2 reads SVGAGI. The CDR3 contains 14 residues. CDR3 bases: TGTGCCAGCAGTTACGGACAGGGGCTAGGAGAAGCTTTCTTT. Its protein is CASSYGQGLGEAFF.

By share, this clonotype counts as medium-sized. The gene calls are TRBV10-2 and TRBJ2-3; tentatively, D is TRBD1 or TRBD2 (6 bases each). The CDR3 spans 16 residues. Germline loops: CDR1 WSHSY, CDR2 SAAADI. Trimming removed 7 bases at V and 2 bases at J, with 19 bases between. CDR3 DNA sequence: TGCGCCAGCATAACAGGGAAGGAGGGGAACACAGATACGCAGTATTTT. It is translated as CASITGKEGNTDTQYF.

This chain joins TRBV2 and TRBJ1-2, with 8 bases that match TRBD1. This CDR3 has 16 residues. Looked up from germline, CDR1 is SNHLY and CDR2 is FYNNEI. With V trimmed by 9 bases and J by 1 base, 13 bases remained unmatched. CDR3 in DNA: TGTGCCAGTGGGGCCTCCTCCAGGGGGCTTAACTATGGCTACACCTTC. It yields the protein CASGASSRGLNYGYTF.

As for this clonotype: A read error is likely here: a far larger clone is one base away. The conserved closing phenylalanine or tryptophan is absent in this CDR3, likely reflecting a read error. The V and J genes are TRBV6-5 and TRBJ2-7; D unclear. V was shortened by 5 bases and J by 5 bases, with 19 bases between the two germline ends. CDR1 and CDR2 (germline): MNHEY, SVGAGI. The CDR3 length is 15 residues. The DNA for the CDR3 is TGTGCCAGCAGTGAATTCCGCGGCGTAGGGAACGAGCAGTACTTA. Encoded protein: CASSEFRGVGNEQYL.

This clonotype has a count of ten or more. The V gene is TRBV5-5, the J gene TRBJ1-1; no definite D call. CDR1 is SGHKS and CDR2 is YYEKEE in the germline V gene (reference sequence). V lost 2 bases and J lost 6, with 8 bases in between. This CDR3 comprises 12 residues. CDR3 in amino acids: CASSFEAPEAFF. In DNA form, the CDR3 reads TGTGCCAGCAGCTTTGAAGCCCCTGAAGCTTTCTTT.

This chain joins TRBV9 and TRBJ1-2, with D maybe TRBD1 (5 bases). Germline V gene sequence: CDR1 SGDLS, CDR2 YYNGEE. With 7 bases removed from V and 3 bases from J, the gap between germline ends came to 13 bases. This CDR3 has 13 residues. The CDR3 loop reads CASGSGTYYGYTF. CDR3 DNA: TGTGCCAGCGGGTCCGGGACTTACTATGGCTACACCTTC.